Sequencing of this T cell receptor beta chain was carried out in a study of shared clonotypes between healthy human individuals. Trimming took off 2 bases at V and 4 bases at J, with 9 bases between the two ends. Germline assignment: CDR1 GTSNPN and CDR2 SVGIG (reference sequence). This CDR3 contains 13 residues. The table came from immunoSEQ multiplex PCR; TCRdb's copy has only in-frame clones and leaves some out. The table lists approximately 400,000 clones, around 96% of them singletons. The receptor was isolated from a man between 25 and 39 years old in good health. The chain carries TRBV30 and TRBJ1-5; D unresolved. The sequenced sample was memory CD8+ T cells sorted from blood. Documented subset: CD45RO+ cells pooled with CCR7-negative TemRA cells. The CDR3 DNA follows: TGTGCCTGGAGTAAAGGGCTGAATCAGCCCCAGCATTTT. Amino acid sequence: CAWSKGLNQPQHF. Drawing the rest from reference TRBV30 and TRBJ1-5, the complete variable domain is SQTIHQWPATLVQPVGSPLSLECTVEGTSNPNLYWYRQAAGRGLQLLFYSVGIGQISSEVPQNLSASRPQDRQFILSSKKLLLSDSGFYLCAWSKGLNQPQHFGDGTRLSIL.